The 26 T cell receptor beta chains below were found in one sample sequenced in a study of blood T cell repertoires in COVID-19. The method was immunoSEQ multiplex PCR; TCRdb's version includes in-frame clones alone and lacks a portion of them. The table shows 250,000 to 350,000 clones, with over 75% occurring only once. Material: PBMCs or T cells enriched from blood (not recorded which). Source of these receptors: a woman younger than 45 who had recovered from COVID-19.

V is TRBV7-9 and J is TRBJ1-1, with D perhaps matching TRBD1 (6 bases). Deletions cut 2 bases from V and 0 bases from J, with 19 bases between. The germline V gene has CDR1 SEHNR and CDR2 FQNEAQ (reference sequence). The CDR3 is 18 amino acids. CDR3 nucleotide sequence: TGTGCCAGCAGCTTAATTACAGGGCGATCTTTTATGAACACTGAAGCTTTCTTT. It encodes CASSLITGRSFMNTEAFF.

Turning to this clone: Germline is not matched at one junction end, which may reflect a read error. The chain recombines TRBV3-1 (or the pseudogene TRBV3-2) with TRBJ2-1; D might be TRBD1 (5 bases). Germline CDR1 is LGHDT and CDR2 is YNNKEL (reference sequence). CDR3 length: 12 residues. The CDR3 DNA reads as TGTGCCAGCGGACAACCGACTGGTCTATTGATCTTC. It yields the protein CASGQPTGLLIF.

The chain is built from TRBV2 and TRBJ1-3, with TRBD1 as a possible D gene (5 bases). Germline V CDR1 and CDR2: SNHLY, FYNNEI. The CDR3 runs to 13 residues. Trimming took 3 bases from V and 4 from J, leaving 7 bases between them. The CDR3 nucleotides read TGTGCCAGCAGTGACGGGGGAGGAAACACCATATATTTT. This encodes CASSDGGGNTIYF. Using reference TRBV2 and TRBJ1-3 for the parts outside the CDR3, the full variable domain is EPEVTQTPSHQVTQMGQEVILRCVPISNHLYFYWYRQILGQKVEFLVSFYNNEISEKSEIFDDQFSVERPDGSNFTLKIRSTKLEDSAMYFCASSDGGGNTIYFGEGSWLTVV.

The chain has TRBV5-1 and TRBJ2-7, with 8 nucleotides matching TRBD2. The CDR3 spans 15 residues. With V trimmed by 5 bases and J by 0 bases, 7 bases remained unmatched. The V gene's germline CDR1 is SGHRS and CDR2 YFSETQ. The DNA for the CDR3 is TGCGCCAGCAGACCGGGGGGGGCCGGCTCCTACGAGCAGTACTTC. Translated, it gives CASRPGGAGSYEQYF.

The rearrangement links TRBV5-5 to TRBJ1-5, with 10 positions matching TRBD1. Unmatched junction bases numbered 6, after V lost 4 bases and J lost 5 bases. The CDR3 spans 15 residues. Germline CDR1 reads SGHKS; CDR2 reads YYEKEE (reference sequence). CDR3 nucleotide sequence: TGTGCCAGCAGCCCTGGACAGGGGGAGTATCAGCCCCAGCATTTT. Translation gives CASSPGQGEYQPQHF.

This clone turned up a few times. This chain uses TRBV13 with TRBJ1-6; 9 bases line up with TRBD1. The CDR3 consists of 16 residues. After removal of 4 bases from V and 10 bases from J, the junction contained 11 bases not matched to a gene. Germline CDR1 and CDR2: PRHDT and FYEKMQ (reference sequence). The CDR3 coding sequence is TGTGCCAGCAGCTATACAGGGGGCTCCTATCCATCACCCCTCCACTTT. It specifies CASSYTGGSYPSPLHF.

V usage is TRBV20-1 and J usage is TRBJ2-1; 9 bases are a match to TRBD2. Germline assignment: CDR1 DFQATT and CDR2 SNEGSKA (reference sequence). This CDR3 contains 14 residues. J lost 10 bases, V lost 3 bases, and 10 bases had no gene match. The CDR3 loop is CSASGAGGVWEQFF. The CDR3 DNA is TGCAGTGCTAGTGGCGCGGGAGGGGTTTGGGAGCAGTTCTTC.

This rearrangement joins TRBV29-1 to TRBJ2-2; possibly TRBD2 for D (5 bases). V was cut by 6 bases and J by 4 bases, with 15 bases left in between. Germline assignment: CDR1 SQVTM and CDR2 ANQGSEA. The CDR3 covers 14 residues. As DNA, the CDR3 is TGCAGCGTCCGACTACGCAGCGTCACCGGGGAGCTGTTTTTT. The encoded protein is CSVRLRSVTGELFF.

The CDR3 DNA reads TGTGCCAGCAGCCTAGGGGACAGTGGGAATCAGCCCCAGCATTTT. As protein: CASSLGDSGNQPQHF. The chain has TRBV7-6 and TRBJ1-5; 7 bases map to TRBD1. Trimming removed 5 bases from V and 4 bases from J; junction bases left unmatched: 8. Germline assignment: CDR1 SGHVS and CDR2 FNYEAQ. The CDR3 totals 15 residues.

Only one count was recorded for this clone. The rearrangement uses TRBV19 and TRBJ1-4, with TRBD1 identical over 7 bases. Germline CDR1 reads LNHDA; CDR2 reads SQIVND (reference sequence). V was pared by 4 bases and J by 2 bases, with 10 bases of the junction left unmatched. This CDR3 comprises 17 residues. CDR3 protein: CASSTLSRGSTNEKLFF. CDR3 nucleotide sequence: TGTGCCAGTAGTACCCTTTCCAGGGGGTCGACTAATGAAAAACTGTTTTTT.

This chain joins TRBV30 and TRBJ2-1, with 11 bases that match TRBD2. Germline V CDR1 and CDR2: GTSNPN, SVGIG (reference sequence). Germline trimming cut 3 bases from V and 6 bases from J; bases unmatched to any gene: 4. The CDR3 has 14 residues. CDR3 residues: CAWSLAGGGNEQFF. The DNA for the CDR3 is TGTGCCTGGAGCCTAGCGGGAGGAGGCAATGAGCAGTTCTTC.

In its sample, this clone was seen once. V is TRBV5-4 and J is TRBJ1-2, with 9 bases fitting TRBD1. This CDR3 comprises 15 residues. Germline CDR1 SGHNT, CDR2 YYREEE (reference sequence). V was clipped by 2 bases and J by 4 bases; unmatched bases: 6. The DNA for the CDR3 is TGTGCCAGCAGCTTCGGGACAGGGTCTACCTATGGCTACACCTTC. This gives the protein CASSFGTGSTYGYTF.

The chain recombines TRBV11-3 with TRBJ2-1; 10 positions agree with TRBD1. The J segment lost 4 bases and the V segment lost 0 bases, leaving 15 bases of the junction unmatched. From germline, CDR1 is SGHNT and CDR2 YENEEA. The CDR3 runs 20 residues. The CDR3 DNA follows: TGTGCCAGCAGCTTAGAATGGGGACAGGGGCCGAACTTCTTTTACAATGAGCAGTTCTTC. Protein sequence: CASSLEWGQGPNFFYNEQFF.

The rearrangement joins TRBV2 to TRBJ1-1; D is perhaps TRBD1 (5 bases). Trimming stripped 8 bases from V and 1 base from J, with 14 bases between. Germline CDR1 is SNHLY and CDR2 is FYNNEI. The CDR3 runs 14 residues. For the CDR3, the DNA is TGTGCCAGCGGCGGGGCCGTACAGAACACTGAAGCTTTCTTT. Translated: CASGGAVQNTEAFF. Using reference TRBV2 and TRBJ1-1 for the parts outside the CDR3, the full variable domain is EPEVTQTPSHQVTQMGQEVILRCVPISNHLYFYWYRQILGQKVEFLVSFYNNEISEKSEIFDDQFSVERPDGSNFTLKIRSTKLEDSAMYFCASGGAVQNTEAFFGQGTRLTVV.

This clone was recorded only once. V is TRBV23-1 and J is TRBJ1-5; D uncertain. TRBV23-1 is assigned to the ORF class and has an uncertain function. CDR3 length: 14 residues. The germline V and J ends were trimmed by 11 bases and 3 bases, with 17 bases remaining between them. The chain's CDR3 is CAASRGSNNQPQHF. In DNA, the CDR3 is TGCGCCGCATCACGGGGAAGTAACAATCAGCCCCAGCATTTT.

The V gene is TRBV2, the J gene TRBJ2-7; D gene unclear. This CDR3 is built from 11 residues. Trimming left V 5 bases short and J 9 bases short, with 11 bases between. Germline CDR1 reads SNHLY; CDR2 reads FYNNEI. The CDR3 spells CASSPLWWQYF. CDR3 sequence (DNA): TGTGCCAGCAGTCCACTATGGTGGCAGTACTTC. Based on the CDR3 plus reference TRBV2 and TRBJ2-7, the full variable domain is EPEVTQTPSHQVTQMGQEVILRCVPISNHLYFYWYRQILGQKVEFLVSFYNNEISEKSEIFDDQFSVERPDGSNFTLKIRSTKLEDSAMYFCASSPLWWQYFGPGTRLTVT.

This sequence joins TRBV28 and TRBJ2-7, with TRBD1 as a possible D gene (6 bases). There are 14 residues in the CDR3. Germline CDR1 MDHEN, CDR2 SYDVKM. V was trimmed by 6 bases and J by 1 base, leaving 13 bases between them. The CDR3 region is CASSIGGSSYEQYF. Written as DNA, the CDR3 is TGTGCCAGCAGCATAGGGGGTAGTTCCTACGAGCAGTACTTC. Filled out from reference TRBV28 and TRBJ2-7, the complete variable domain reads DVKVTQSSRYLVKRTGEKVFLECVQDMDHENMFWYRQDPGLGLRLIYFSYDVKMKEKGDIPEGYSVSREKKERFSLILESASTNQTSMYLCASSIGGSSYEQYFGPGTRLTVT.

This chain joins TRBV28 and TRBJ1-5; 7 bases line up with TRBD1. V was pared by 5 bases and J by 5 bases, with 6 bases of the junction left unmatched. The CDR3 extends over 14 amino acids. CDR1 and CDR2 (germline): MDHEN, SYDVKM. In nucleotides, the CDR3 is TGTGCCAGCAGTCCCGACAGGGCCTATCAGCCCCAGCATTTT. It encodes CASSPDRAYQPQHF. The entire variable domain, with the rest obtained from reference TRBV28 and TRBJ1-5, is as follows: DVKVTQSSRYLVKRTGEKVFLECVQDMDHENMFWYRQDPGLGLRLIYFSYDVKMKEKGDIPEGYSVSREKKERFSLILESASTNQTSMYLCASSPDRAYQPQHFGDGTRLSIL.

The chain uses TRBV12-3 or TRBV12-4 and TRBJ2-2; the D gene is possibly TRBD1 (5 bases). V lost 7 bases to trimming and J lost 9 bases, with 12 bases between them. The CDR3 contains 12 residues. The CDR3: CASIRLGRELFF. The CDR3 region has the DNA TGTGCCAGCATCCGGCTGGGGCGGGAGCTGTTTTTT.

V and J are TRBV30 and TRBJ2-2; TRBD2 is a possible D gene (7 bases). The CDR3 runs 16 residues. Germline V gene sequence: CDR1 GTSNPN, CDR2 SVGIG (reference sequence). The V end was cut by 0 bases, the J end by 1 base, with 12 bases between. CDR3 protein: CAWSVRGALNTGELFF. Here the CDR3 DNA reads TGTGCCTGGAGTGTACGGGGGGCTCTGAACACCGGGGAGCTGTTTTTT.

The J gene is TRBJ1-6, the V gene TRBV3-1 (or the pseudogene TRBV3-2); 7 nucleotides match TRBD1. Trimming at V came to 7 bases and at J to 7 bases, leaving 4 bases not matched to a gene. In germline, CDR1 is LGHDT, CDR2 YNNKEL (reference sequence). There are 13 residues in the CDR3. Here the CDR3 DNA reads TGTGCCAGCAACAGGGGTGAGAATTCACCCCTCCACTTT. Translating gives CASNRGENSPLHF.

The V and J genes are TRBV6-2 or TRBV6-3 and TRBJ1-4, with TRBD1 identical over 8 bases. The V segment lost 5 bases and the J segment 0 bases; nucleotides outside the gene matches: 2. CDR3 size: 15 residues. From germline, CDR1 is MNHEY and CDR2 SVGEGT. The DNA of the CDR3 is TGTGCCAGCAGTCCGGACAGGGCAACTAATGAAAAACTGTTTTTT. Its protein is CASSPDRATNEKLFF.

The genes are TRBV30 and TRBJ1-1, with D possibly being TRBD1 (5 bases). With 3 bases removed from V and 8 bases from J, the gap between germline ends came to 13 bases. From germline, CDR1 is GTSNPN and CDR2 SVGIG (reference sequence). The length of the CDR3 is 12 residues. CDR3 sequence reads: CAWSPPPGEAFF. The CDR3 nucleotides are TGTGCCTGGAGCCCCCCCCCAGGGGAAGCTTTCTTT. The full variable domain, in which reference TRBV30 and TRBJ1-1 provide the parts outside the CDR3, is SQTIHQWPATLVQPVGSPLSLECTVEGTSNPNLYWYRQAAGRGLQLLFYSVGIGQISSEVPQNLSASRPQDRQFILSSKKLLLSDSGFYLCAWSPPPGEAFFGQGTRLTVV.

The chain joins TRBV5-1 to TRBJ2-2, with D tentatively TRBD1 (7 bases). Looked up from germline, CDR1 is SGHRS and CDR2 is YFSETQ. Trimming took 2 bases from V and 6 from J, leaving 17 bases between them. There are 16 residues in the CDR3. The CDR3 DNA reads TGCGCCAGCAGCTTCCAGGGGGGCTTCAACGCCGGGGAGCTGTTTTTT. It is translated as CASSFQGGFNAGELFF.

The chain recombines TRBV7-3 with TRBJ2-4, with D perhaps TRBD2 (5 bases). The germline V and J ends were trimmed by 5 bases and 0 bases, with 17 bases remaining between them. The germline gives CDR1 SGHTA, CDR2 FQGTGA. This CDR3 is built from 17 residues. CDR3 sequence reads: CASSPPEVSGAKNIQYF. DNA of the CDR3: TGTGCCAGCAGCCCCCCGGAGGTCTCGGGAGCCAAAAACATTCAGTACTTC.

This chain connects TRBV7-9 to TRBJ2-1; a possible D gene is TRBD2 (6 bases). The ends were cut back, 5 bases at V and 9 bases at J, with 11 bases in the middle. The CDR3 is 12 residues long. CDR1 is SEHNR and CDR2 is FQNEAQ in the germline V gene (reference sequence). The CDR3 protein is CASSGTSFEQFF. The CDR3 nucleotides are TGTGCCAGCAGCGGTACTAGCTTTGAGCAGTTCTTC.